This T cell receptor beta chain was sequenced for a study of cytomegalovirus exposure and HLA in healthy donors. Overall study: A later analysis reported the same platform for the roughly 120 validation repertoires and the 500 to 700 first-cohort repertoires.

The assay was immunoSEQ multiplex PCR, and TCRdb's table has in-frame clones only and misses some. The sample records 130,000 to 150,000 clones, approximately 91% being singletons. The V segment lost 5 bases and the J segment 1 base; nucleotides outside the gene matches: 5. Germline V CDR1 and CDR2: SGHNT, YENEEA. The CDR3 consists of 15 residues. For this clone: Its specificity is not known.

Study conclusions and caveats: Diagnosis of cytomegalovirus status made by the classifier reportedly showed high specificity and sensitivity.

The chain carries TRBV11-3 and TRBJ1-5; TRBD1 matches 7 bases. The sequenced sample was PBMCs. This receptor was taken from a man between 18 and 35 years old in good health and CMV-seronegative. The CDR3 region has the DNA TGTGCCAGCAGCCAGAGGGGACAGAGCAATCAGCCCCAGCATTTT. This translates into CASSQRGQSNQPQHF.